This TCR beta chain originates from a study of vaccination effects on CD4 cells after COVID-19. Background on the study: Two-dose BNT162b2 or mRNA-1273 vaccination was given to participants. General observations from the study: Pronounced clonal contraction occurred in clones induced by infection and by vaccine late after vaccination.

CDR3 length: 17 residues. Germline V gene lookup returns CDR1 MNHEY and CDR2 SVGEGT. V gave up 3 bases and J gave up 8 bases, with 22 bases separating them. ViraFEST used viral peptide pools to expand antigen-specific CD4+ T cells before sequencing. Subsequent to a culture period of approximately 11 days, CD4+ T cells were isolated. Among the vaccine recipients, none had a prior SARS-CoV-2 infection, and nucleocapsid antibodies were negative. Generated by immunoSEQ multiplex PCR, the TCRdb table keeps only in-frame clones and is missing some. The sample includes 62,000 or so clones, over 70% seen only once; the top ten take 9% to 15%. To note about this clone: Its specificity is unknown.

The V call is TRBV6-2 or TRBV6-3, the J call TRBJ1-4; D is undetermined. The starting material was CD4+ T cells from PBMCs cultured with SARS-CoV-2 spike peptides, obtained before COVID-19 vaccination. This TCR was sampled from a human donor who received a COVID-19 vaccine. Written as DNA, the CDR3 is TGTGCCAGCAGTTATCGGACCCAACTCAGATCGGGGGAAAAACTGTTTTTT. This encodes CASSYRTQLRSGEKLFF.